This T cell receptor beta chain was found in a study of low-dose radiotherapy and immunotherapy resistance in tumors. Overall study context: The schedule for Cohort 2 used 1 Gy per fraction every two weeks, which added up to 13 Gy over 26 weeks. On an every-two-weeks schedule, patients received intravenous nivolumab 240 mg, along with ipilimumab 1 mg/kg every six weeks.

Alpha and beta chains were covered, as first-strand cDNA relied on TRAV- and TRBV-specific primers. The authors ran approximately 20 PCR cycles to amplify TCRs with a constant-region primer and V-primer adapter. TCRdb reanalysed the reads using MiXCR and keeps one entry per CDR3 protein. The table has about 35,000 distinct CDR3 sequences, around 21% seen once. Unmatched junction bases numbered 2, after V lost 1 base and J lost 4 bases. Germline CDR1 is ENHRY and CDR2 is SYGVKD. The CDR3 runs 15 residues. Time point noted: after trial treatment. Documented treatment: LDRT plus nivolumab, ipilimumab, low-dose cyclophosphamide and aspirin (RACIN trial). The study gave donors nivolumab, ipilimumab, aspirin, low-dose cyclophosphamide and low-dose radiotherapy.

This sequence joins TRBV10-3 and TRBJ2-1; 9 bases fit TRBD1. Specimen: PBMCs, collected after low-dose radiotherapy plus immunotherapy. The receptor's source is a female donor with ovarian cancer. CDR3 sequence (DNA): TGTGCCATCAGTGAGTGGGACAGGGATTACAATGAGCAGTTCTTC. It encodes CAISEWDRDYNEQFF.